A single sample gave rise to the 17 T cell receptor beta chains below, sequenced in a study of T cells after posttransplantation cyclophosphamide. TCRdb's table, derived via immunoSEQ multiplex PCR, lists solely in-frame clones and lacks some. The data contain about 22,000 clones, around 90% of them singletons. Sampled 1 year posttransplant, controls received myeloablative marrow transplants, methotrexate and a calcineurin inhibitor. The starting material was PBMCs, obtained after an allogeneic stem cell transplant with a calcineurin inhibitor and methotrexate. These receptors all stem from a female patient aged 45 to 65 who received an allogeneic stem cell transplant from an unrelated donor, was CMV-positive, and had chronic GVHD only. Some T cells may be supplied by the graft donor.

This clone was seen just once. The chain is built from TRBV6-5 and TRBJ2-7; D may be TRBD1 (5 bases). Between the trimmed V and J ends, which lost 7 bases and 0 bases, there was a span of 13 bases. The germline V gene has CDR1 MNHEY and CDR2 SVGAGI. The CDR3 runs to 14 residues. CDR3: CASKTMTASYEQYF. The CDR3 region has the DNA TGTGCCAGCAAGACGATGACAGCCTCCTACGAGCAGTACTTC.

CDR3: CASSRDRSIQETQYF. The CDR3 coding sequence is TGCGCCAGCAGCCGGGACAGGAGTATACAAGAGACCCAGTACTTC. This rearrangement joins TRBV5-1 to TRBJ2-5; 8 nucleotides match TRBD1. The germline gives CDR1 SGHRS, CDR2 YFSETQ. Losses at the gene ends were 4 bases for V and 2 bases for J; bases not matched to a gene: 7. This CDR3 region has 15 residues.

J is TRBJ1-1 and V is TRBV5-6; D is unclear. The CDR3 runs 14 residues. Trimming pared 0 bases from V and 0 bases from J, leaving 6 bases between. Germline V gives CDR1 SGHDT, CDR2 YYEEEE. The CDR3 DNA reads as TGTGCCAGCAGCTTGGGAACTCTGAACACTGAAGCTTTCTTT. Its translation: CASSLGTLNTEAFF.

The CDR3 sequence: CASSFSRKPYEQYF. The CDR3 region has the DNA TGCGCCAGCAGCTTCTCCAGGAAACCCTACGAGCAGTACTTC. The V call is TRBV5-1, the J call TRBJ2-7; D is undetermined. V was shortened by 2 bases and J by 2 bases, with 11 bases between the two germline ends. Looked up from germline, CDR1 is SGHRS and CDR2 is YFSETQ. CDR3 length equals 14 residues.

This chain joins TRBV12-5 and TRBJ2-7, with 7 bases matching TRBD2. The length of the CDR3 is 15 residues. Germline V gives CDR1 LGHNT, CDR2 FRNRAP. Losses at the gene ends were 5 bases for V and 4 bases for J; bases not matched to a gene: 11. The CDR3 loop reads CASGAVSGGRYEQYF. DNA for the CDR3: TGTGCTAGTGGTGCCGTAAGTGGCGGGAGATACGAGCAGTACTTC.

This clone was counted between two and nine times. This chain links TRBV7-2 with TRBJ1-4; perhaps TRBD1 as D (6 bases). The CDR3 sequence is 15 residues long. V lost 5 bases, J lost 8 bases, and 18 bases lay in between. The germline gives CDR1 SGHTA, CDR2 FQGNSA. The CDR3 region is CASSRMTGLREKLFF. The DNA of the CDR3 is TGTGCCAGCAGCCGCATGACAGGACTTCGAGAAAAACTGTTTTTT.

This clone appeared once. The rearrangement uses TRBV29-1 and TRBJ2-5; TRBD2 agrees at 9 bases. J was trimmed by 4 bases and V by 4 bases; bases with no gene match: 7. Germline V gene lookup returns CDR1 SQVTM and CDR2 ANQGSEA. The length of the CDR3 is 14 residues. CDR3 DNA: TGCAGCGTTGGGGCTAGCGGGATCCGAGAGACCCAGTACTTC. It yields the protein CSVGASGIRETQYF.

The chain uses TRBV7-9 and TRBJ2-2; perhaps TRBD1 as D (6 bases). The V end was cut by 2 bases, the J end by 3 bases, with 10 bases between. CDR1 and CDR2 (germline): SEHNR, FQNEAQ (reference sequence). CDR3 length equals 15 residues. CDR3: CASSLPGQYTGELFF. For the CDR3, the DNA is TGTGCCAGCAGCTTACCTGGACAGTACACCGGGGAGCTGTTTTTT.

The CDR3 nucleotides are TGTGCCAGCAGCTTAGTGGCGGGGACCGGGGAGCTGTTTTTT. Translation gives CASSLVAGTGELFF. The J gene is TRBJ2-2, the V gene TRBV7-2, with D possibly TRBD2 on 6 matching bases. The length of the CDR3 is 14 residues. Between the trimmed V and J ends, which lost 1 base and 5 bases, there was a span of 8 bases. Germline CDR1 and CDR2: SGHTA and FQGNSA.

CDR3 coding DNA: TGCGCCAGCAGCCAAGAGTCGGGGTTCTGGACCAAGCAGTACTTC. Translated, it gives CASSQESGFWTKQYF. The V and J genes are TRBV4-3 and TRBJ2-7, with a possible D match to TRBD2 (5 bases). Germline V gene sequence: CDR1 LGHNA, CDR2 YSLEER. This CDR3 spans 15 amino acids. Trimming pared 0 bases from V and 8 bases from J, leaving 17 bases between.

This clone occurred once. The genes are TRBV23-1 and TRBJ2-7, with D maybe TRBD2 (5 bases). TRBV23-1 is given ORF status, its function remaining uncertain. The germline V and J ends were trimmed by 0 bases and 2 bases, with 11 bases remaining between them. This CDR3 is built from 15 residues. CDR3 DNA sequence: TGCGCCAGCAGTCAATCCTGGAGGATTACCTACGAGCAGTACTTC. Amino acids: CASSQSWRITYEQYF.

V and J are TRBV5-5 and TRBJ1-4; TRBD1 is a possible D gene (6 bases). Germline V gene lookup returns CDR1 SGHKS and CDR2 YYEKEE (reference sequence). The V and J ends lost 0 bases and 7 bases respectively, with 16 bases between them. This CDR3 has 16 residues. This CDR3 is CASSLGTWTVREKLFF. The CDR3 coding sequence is TGTGCCAGCAGCTTGGGTACATGGACAGTTCGTGAAAAACTGTTTTTT.

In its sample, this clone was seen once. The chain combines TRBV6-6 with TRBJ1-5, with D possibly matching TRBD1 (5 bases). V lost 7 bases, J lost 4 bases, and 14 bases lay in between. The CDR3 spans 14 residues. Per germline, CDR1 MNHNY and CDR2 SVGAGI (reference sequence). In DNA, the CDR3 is TGTGCCAGCACCCTAGCGGGGGGAAATCAGCCCCAGCATTTT. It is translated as CASTLAGGNQPQHF.

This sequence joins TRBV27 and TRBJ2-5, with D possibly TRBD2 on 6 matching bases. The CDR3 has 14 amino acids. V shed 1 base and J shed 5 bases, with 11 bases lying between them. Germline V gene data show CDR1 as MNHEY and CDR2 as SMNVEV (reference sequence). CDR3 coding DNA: TGTGCCAGCAGTTTATTTACTGGGAGGGAGACCCAGTACTTC. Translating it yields CASSLFTGRETQYF.

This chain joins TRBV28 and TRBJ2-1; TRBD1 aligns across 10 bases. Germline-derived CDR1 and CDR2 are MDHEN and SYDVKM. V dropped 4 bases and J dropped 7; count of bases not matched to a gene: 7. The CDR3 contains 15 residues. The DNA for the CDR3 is TGTGCCAGCAGTTACTTGGACAGGGGGGGGAATGAGCAGTTCTTC. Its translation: CASSYLDRGGNEQFF.

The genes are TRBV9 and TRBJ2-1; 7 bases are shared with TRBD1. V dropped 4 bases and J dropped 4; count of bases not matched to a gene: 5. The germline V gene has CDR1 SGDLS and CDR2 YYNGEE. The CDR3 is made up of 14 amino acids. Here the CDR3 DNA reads TGTGCCAGCAGCCCCGGACAGGTTTACAATGAGCAGTTCTTC. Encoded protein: CASSPGQVYNEQFF.

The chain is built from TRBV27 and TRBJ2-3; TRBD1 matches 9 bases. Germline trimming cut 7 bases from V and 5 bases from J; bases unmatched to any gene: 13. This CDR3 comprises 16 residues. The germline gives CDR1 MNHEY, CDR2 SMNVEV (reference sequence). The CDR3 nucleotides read TGTGCCAGCAAACGACAGGGGGTATGGGCTAGAGATACGCAGTATTTT. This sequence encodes CASKRQGVWARDTQYF.